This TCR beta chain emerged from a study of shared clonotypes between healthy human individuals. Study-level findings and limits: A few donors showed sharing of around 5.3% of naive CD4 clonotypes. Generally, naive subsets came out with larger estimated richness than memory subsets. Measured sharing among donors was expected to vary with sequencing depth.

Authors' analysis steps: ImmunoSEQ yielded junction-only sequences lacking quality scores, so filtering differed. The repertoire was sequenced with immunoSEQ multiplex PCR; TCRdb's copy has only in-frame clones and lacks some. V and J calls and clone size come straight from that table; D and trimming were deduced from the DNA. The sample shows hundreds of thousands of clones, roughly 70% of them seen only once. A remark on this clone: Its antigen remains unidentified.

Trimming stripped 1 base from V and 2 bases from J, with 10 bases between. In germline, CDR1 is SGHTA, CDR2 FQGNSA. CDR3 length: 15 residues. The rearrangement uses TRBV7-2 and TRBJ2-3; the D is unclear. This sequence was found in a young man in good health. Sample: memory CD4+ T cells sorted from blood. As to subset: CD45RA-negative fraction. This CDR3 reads CASSLDLWDTDTQYF. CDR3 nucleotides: TGTGCCAGCAGCTTAGATCTCTGGGACACAGATACGCAGTATTTT.